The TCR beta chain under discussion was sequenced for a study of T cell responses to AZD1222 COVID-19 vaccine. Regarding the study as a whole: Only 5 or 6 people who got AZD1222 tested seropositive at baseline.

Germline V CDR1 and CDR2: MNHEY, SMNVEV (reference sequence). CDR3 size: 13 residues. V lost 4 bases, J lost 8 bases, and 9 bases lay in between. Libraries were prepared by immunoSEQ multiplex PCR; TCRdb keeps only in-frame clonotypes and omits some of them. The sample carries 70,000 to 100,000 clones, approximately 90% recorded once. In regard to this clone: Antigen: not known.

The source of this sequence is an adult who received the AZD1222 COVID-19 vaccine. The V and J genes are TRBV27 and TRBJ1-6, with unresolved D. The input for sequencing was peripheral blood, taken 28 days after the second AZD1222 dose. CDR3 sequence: CASSSRSYSPLHF. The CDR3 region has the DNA TGTGCCAGCAGTTCCCGGTCCTATTCACCCCTCCACTTT.